This T cell receptor beta chain was sequenced in a study of control samples from healthy donors and cancer patients. Libraries were prepared by immunoSEQ multiplex PCR; TCRdb keeps only in-frame clonotypes and omits some of them. The data show approximately 50,000 clones, with about nine tenths seen just once and around 15% held by the top ten. The sample holds a few counts of this clone. V gave up 1 base and J gave up 0 bases, with 11 bases separating them. Germline-derived CDR1 and CDR2 are SGHRS and YFSETQ. The CDR3 is made up of 15 amino acids. The sequencing sample was made of PBMCs. This sequence originates from a man aged 55 to 70 with head and neck cancer. The chain links TRBV5-1 to TRBJ2-7; D remains unclear. The CDR3 protein is CASSLFLSSSYEQYF. The CDR3 DNA is TGCGCCAGCAGCTTGTTCTTATCAAGCTCCTACGAGCAGTACTTC.